Listed here are 17 T cell receptor beta chains from one sample, sequenced in a study of blood T cell repertoires in COVID-19. Assay used: immunoSEQ multiplex PCR; TCRdb lists only in-frame clones, some missing. The profile covers 200,000 to 250,000 clones, with about 85% appearing a single time and roughly 3% taken by the ten largest. What was sequenced was peripheral blood. The receptors come from a man younger than 30 with active or convalescent COVID-19.

This chain uses TRBV5-1 with TRBJ2-3; TRBD2 agrees at 8 bases. V dropped 1 base and J dropped 5; count of bases not matched to a gene: 9. Germline V gene data show CDR1 as SGHRS and CDR2 as YFSETQ. CDR3 length: 16 amino acids. The CDR3 DNA sequence: TGCGCCAGCAGCTTGTTTAGCGGGGAATTCGGAGATACGCAGTATTTT. Translation gives CASSLFSGEFGDTQYF.

This clone was picked up many times. The chain carries TRBV3-1 (or the pseudogene TRBV3-2) and TRBJ2-5; D may be TRBD2 (5 bases). Germline V gives CDR1 LGHDT, CDR2 YNNKEL (reference sequence). The V end lost 2 bases, the J end lost 1 base, and 11 bases lay between the germline ends. This CDR3 has 15 residues. CDR3 bases: TGTGCCAGCAGCCAAAGGGAGCTTCCCCAAGAGACCCAGTACTTC. As protein: CASSQRELPQETQYF.

This chain uses TRBV7-9 with TRBJ2-3; TRBD1 matches 7 bases. Germline CDR1 SEHNR, CDR2 FQNEAQ (reference sequence). CDR3 length: 17 residues. Losses at the gene ends were 0 bases for V and 6 bases for J; bases not matched to a gene: 12. The CDR3 sequence: CASSLARMGRGQDTQYF. The CDR3, as DNA: TGTGCCAGCAGCTTAGCGCGGATGGGCAGGGGACAGGATACGCAGTATTTT.

This chain uses TRBV7-2 with TRBJ2-7; 9 bases agree with TRBD2. The V and J ends lost 5 bases and 0 bases, in that order; junction bases with no gene match: 8. This CDR3 is 16 amino acids long. Per the germline V gene, CDR1 is SGHTA and CDR2 is FQGNSA. The CDR3 nucleotides are TGTGCCAGCAGCCCGGGACTAGCCCGGAGCTCCTACGAGCAGTACTTC. This encodes CASSPGLARSSYEQYF.

J is TRBJ2-2 and V is TRBV19, with D possibly being TRBD2 (5 bases). Germline CDR1 reads LNHDA; CDR2 reads SQIVND (reference sequence). V lost 1 base to trimming and J lost 8 bases, with 8 bases between them. The CDR3 is made up of 13 amino acids. CDR3 DNA: TGTGCCAGTAGTATAGCCACGGGAGGGGAGCTGTTTTTT. It yields the protein CASSIATGGELFF.

The rearrangement uses TRBV18 and TRBJ2-7, with TRBD1 matching over 7 bases. CDR3 size: 16 residues. Germline trimming cut 3 bases from V and 3 bases from J; bases unmatched to any gene: 11. Per the germline V gene, CDR1 is KGHSH and CDR2 is LQKENI. In nucleotides, the CDR3 is TGTGCCAGCTCACCCGAGACAGGGAAGAACAACTACGAGCAGTACTTC. This translates into CASSPETGKNNYEQYF.

The chain carries TRBV30 and TRBJ1-4; the D gene is possibly TRBD1 (5 bases). Germline CDR1 reads GTSNPN; CDR2 reads SVGIG (reference sequence). Trimming pared 2 bases from V and 6 bases from J, leaving 13 bases between. The CDR3 has 14 residues. CDR3 amino acids: CAWSYWQGYEKLFF. CDR3 in DNA: TGTGCCTGGAGTTATTGGCAGGGCTATGAAAAACTGTTTTTT.

The chain is built from TRBV10-3 and TRBJ1-2; tentative D call: TRBD1 (6 bases). This CDR3 has 13 amino acids. CDR1 is ENHRY and CDR2 is SYGVKD in the germline V gene. The germline V and J ends were trimmed by 2 bases and 2 bases, with 6 bases remaining between them. The CDR3 nucleotides are TGTGCCATCAGTGAGACAGGGAACTATGGCTACACCTTC. Encoded protein: CAISETGNYGYTF.

This clone showed up just once. The CDR3 DNA follows: TGTGCCAGCAGAACAGGGTACGGCTACACCTTC. It translates to CASRTGYGYTF. The chain is built from TRBV28 and TRBJ1-2; TRBD1 might be the D (6 bases). V dropped 6 bases and J dropped 8 bases, with 10 bases sitting between them. The CDR3 is 11 residues long. The germline gives CDR1 MDHEN, CDR2 SYDVKM.

This clone appeared a few times. J is TRBJ1-2 and V is TRBV7-9; D is uncertain. The CDR3 is 14 amino acids. V dropped 1 base and J dropped 4 bases, with 10 bases sitting between them. Per germline, CDR1 SEHNR and CDR2 FQNEAQ (reference sequence). Here the CDR3 DNA reads TGTGCCAGCAGCTTAGTTAGCGGACCCTATGGCTACACCTTC. It encodes CASSLVSGPYGYTF.

The chain combines TRBV13 with TRBJ2-7; the match to TRBD2 covers 11 bases. Germline assignment: CDR1 PRHDT and CDR2 FYEKMQ (reference sequence). The CDR3 loop spans 17 amino acids. V gave up 2 bases and J gave up 4 bases; unmatched junction bases: 10. Here the CDR3 DNA reads TGTGCCAGCAGCTTATCGGGGACTAGCGGATTCTCGTACGAGCAGTACTTC. Protein: CASSLSGTSGFSYEQYF. The full variable domain, its missing parts supplied by reference TRBV13 and TRBJ2-7, is AAGVIQSPRHLIKEKRETATLKCYPIPRHDTVYWYQQGPGQDPQFLISFYEKMQSDKGSIPDRFSAQQFSDYHSELNMSSLELGDSALYFCASSLSGTSGFSYEQYFGPGTRLTVT.

The gene calls are TRBV18 and TRBJ1-4; TRBD1 matches at 9 bases. The CDR3 totals 16 residues. J was trimmed by 8 bases and V by 2 bases; bases with no gene match: 9. Germline CDR1 is KGHSH and CDR2 is LQKENI. CDR3 protein: CASSPNRGHGEEKLFF. The CDR3 coding sequence is TGTGCCAGCTCACCAAACAGGGGGCATGGTGAGGAAAAACTGTTTTTT.

The V call is TRBV20-1, the J call TRBJ2-6, with a weak D call TRBD2 (5 bases). V was trimmed by 3 bases and J by 2 bases, leaving 11 bases between them. The V gene's germline CDR1 is DFQATT and CDR2 SNEGSKA (reference sequence). The CDR3 runs to 15 residues. The CDR3 DNA reads TGCAGTGCTAGTGGAGGCCGGGCTGGGGCCAACGTCCTGACTTTC. Its protein product is CSASGGRAGANVLTF.

The CDR3 DNA follows: TGTGCCAGCAGCCAATTCCAAGACAGGGTCGGTTTTGTGCAGCCCCAGCATTTT. Translating it yields CASSQFQDRVGFVQPQHF. The rearrangement joins TRBV3-1 (or the pseudogene TRBV3-2) to TRBJ1-5, with 7 bases matching TRBD1. Germline V gene lookup returns CDR1 LGHDT and CDR2 YNNKEL (reference sequence). The CDR3 loop spans 18 amino acids. The V gene end was trimmed by 2 bases and the J gene end by 7 bases; junction bases not matched to a gene: 17.

The gene calls are TRBV4-3 and TRBJ1-1; 8 nucleotides agree with TRBD1. This CDR3 comprises 14 residues. Germline trimming cut 4 bases from V and 6 bases from J; bases unmatched to any gene: 7. The germline CDR1 and CDR2 sequences are LGHNA and YSLEER. CDR3 amino acids: CASSPQGAPSEAFF. The DNA of the CDR3 is TGCGCCAGCAGCCCTCAGGGGGCCCCCTCTGAAGCTTTCTTT.

V is TRBV6-5 and J is TRBJ2-7; D is ambiguous. Trimming stripped 4 bases from V and 7 bases from J, with 8 bases between. The CDR3 consists of 11 residues. Germline V gene sequence: CDR1 MNHEY, CDR2 SVGAGI. CDR3 in DNA: TGTGCCAGCAGTTCGCCGAGGGAGCAGTACTTC. It encodes CASSSPREQYF.

The chain employs TRBV6-2 or TRBV6-3 and TRBJ2-1, with 12 nucleotides matching TRBD2. The length of the CDR3 is 20 residues. Germline loops: CDR1 MNHEY, CDR2 SVGEGT. The junction had 12 bases not matched to a gene; V was cut back by 0 bases and J by 3 bases. The CDR3 nucleotides read TGTGCCAGCAGTTACTCTAGACTAGCGGGGGCCTCGACCATCTACAATGAGCAGTTCTTC. Protein: CASSYSRLAGASTIYNEQFF.